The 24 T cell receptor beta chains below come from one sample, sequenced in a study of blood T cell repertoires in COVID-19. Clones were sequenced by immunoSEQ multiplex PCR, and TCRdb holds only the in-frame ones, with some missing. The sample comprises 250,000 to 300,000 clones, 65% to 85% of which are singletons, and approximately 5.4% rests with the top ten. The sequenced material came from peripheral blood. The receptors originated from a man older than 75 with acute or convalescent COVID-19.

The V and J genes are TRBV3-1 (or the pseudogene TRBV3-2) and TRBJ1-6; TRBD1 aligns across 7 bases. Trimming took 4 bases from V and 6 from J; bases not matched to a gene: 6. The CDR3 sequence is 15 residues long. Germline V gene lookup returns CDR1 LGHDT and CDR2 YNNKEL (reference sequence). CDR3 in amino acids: CASSLTGRVNSPLHF. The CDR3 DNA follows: TGTGCCAGCAGCCTGACAGGGCGCGTTAATTCACCCCTCCACTTT.

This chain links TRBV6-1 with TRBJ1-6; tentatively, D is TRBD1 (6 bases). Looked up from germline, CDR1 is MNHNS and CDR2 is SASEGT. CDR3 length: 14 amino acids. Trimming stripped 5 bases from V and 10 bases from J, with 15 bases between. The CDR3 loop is CASSRGGGGSPLHF. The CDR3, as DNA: TGTGCCAGCAGTAGAGGAGGGGGAGGGTCACCCCTCCACTTT.

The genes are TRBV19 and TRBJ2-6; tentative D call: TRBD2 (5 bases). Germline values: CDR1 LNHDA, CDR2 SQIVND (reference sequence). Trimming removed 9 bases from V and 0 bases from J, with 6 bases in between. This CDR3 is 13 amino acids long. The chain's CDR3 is CASRGSGANVLTF. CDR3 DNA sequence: TGTGCCAGCCGGGGCTCTGGGGCCAACGTCCTGACTTTC.

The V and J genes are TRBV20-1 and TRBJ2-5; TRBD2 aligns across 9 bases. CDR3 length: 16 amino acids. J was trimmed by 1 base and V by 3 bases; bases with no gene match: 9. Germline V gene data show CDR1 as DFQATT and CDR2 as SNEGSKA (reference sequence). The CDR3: CSASYLAAGGQETQYF. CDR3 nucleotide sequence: TGCAGTGCTAGTTACTTAGCAGCGGGGGGCCAAGAGACCCAGTACTTC.

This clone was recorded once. CDR3 bases: TGTGCCAGCAGTTTACTAGCGGGAGGGCTCTACAATGAGCAGTTCTTC. It is translated as CASSLLAGGLYNEQFF. The chain is built from TRBV28 and TRBJ2-1; 12 bases match TRBD2. The V gene end was trimmed by 2 bases and the J gene end by 3 bases; junction bases not matched to a gene: 2. The CDR3 sequence is 16 residues long. Germline CDR1 and CDR2: MDHEN and SYDVKM.

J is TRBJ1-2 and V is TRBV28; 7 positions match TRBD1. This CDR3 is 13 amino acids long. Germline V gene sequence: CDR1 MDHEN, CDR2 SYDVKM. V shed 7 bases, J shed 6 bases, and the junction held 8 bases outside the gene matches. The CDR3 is CASTQRGRNGYTF. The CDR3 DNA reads TGTGCCAGCACCCAGAGGGGGCGGAATGGCTACACCTTC.

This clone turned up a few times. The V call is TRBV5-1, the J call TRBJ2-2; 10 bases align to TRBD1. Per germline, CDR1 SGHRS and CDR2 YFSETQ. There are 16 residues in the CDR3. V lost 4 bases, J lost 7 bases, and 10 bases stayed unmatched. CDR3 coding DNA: TGCGCCAGCAGCGTACCGGGACAGGGGAAGATCGGGGAGCTGTTTTTT. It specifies CASSVPGQGKIGELFF.

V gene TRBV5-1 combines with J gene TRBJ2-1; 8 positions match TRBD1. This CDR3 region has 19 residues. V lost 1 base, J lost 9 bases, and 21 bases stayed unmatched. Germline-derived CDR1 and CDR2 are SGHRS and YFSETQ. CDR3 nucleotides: TGCGCCAGCAGCTTGTCGACGGGACCCAGGACTGACAGGGGCGGTGAGCAGTTCTTC. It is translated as CASSLSTGPRTDRGGEQFF. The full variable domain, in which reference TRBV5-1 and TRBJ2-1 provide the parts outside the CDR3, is KAGVTQTPRYLIKTRGQQVTLSCSPISGHRSVSWYQQTPGQGLQFLFEYFSETQRNKGNFPGRFSGRQFSNSRSEMNVSTLELGDSALYLCASSLSTGPRTDRGGEQFFGPGTRLTVL.

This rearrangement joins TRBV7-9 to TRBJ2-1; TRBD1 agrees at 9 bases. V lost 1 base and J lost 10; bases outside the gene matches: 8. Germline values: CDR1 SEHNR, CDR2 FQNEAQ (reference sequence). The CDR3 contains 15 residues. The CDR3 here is CASSLVAGQGFEQFF. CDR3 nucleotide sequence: TGTGCCAGCAGCTTAGTGGCGGGACAGGGCTTCGAGCAGTTCTTC.

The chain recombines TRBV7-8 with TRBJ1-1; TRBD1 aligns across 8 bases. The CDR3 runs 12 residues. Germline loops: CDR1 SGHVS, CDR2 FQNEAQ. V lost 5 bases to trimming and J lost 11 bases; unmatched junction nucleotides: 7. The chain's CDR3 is CASSQDRGEAFF. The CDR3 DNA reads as TGTGCCAGCAGCCAAGACAGGGGTGAGGCTTTCTTT.

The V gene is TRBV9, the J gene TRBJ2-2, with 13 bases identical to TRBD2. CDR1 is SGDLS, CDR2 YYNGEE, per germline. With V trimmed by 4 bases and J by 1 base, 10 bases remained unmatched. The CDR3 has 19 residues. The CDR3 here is CASSPRLAGGTLNTGELFF. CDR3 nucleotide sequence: TGTGCCAGCAGCCCTCGACTAGCGGGAGGCACTTTGAACACCGGGGAGCTGTTTTTT.

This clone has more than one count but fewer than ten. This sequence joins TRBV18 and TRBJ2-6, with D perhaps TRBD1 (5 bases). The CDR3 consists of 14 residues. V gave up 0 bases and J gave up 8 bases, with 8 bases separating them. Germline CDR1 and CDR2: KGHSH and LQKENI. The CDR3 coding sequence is TGTGCCAGCTCACCACCGCCAGGGCCCAACGTCCTGACTTTC. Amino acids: CASSPPPGPNVLTF.

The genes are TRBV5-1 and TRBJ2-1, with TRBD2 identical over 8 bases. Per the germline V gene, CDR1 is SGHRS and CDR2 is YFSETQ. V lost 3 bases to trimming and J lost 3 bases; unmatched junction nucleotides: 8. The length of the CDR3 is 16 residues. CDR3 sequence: CASSSRGGDIYNEQFF. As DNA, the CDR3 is TGCGCCAGCAGCTCCCGGGGGGGGGATATCTACAATGAGCAGTTCTTC. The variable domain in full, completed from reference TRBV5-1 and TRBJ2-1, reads KAGVTQTPRYLIKTRGQQVTLSCSPISGHRSVSWYQQTPGQGLQFLFEYFSETQRNKGNFPGRFSGRQFSNSRSEMNVSTLELGDSALYLCASSSRGGDIYNEQFFGPGTRLTVL.

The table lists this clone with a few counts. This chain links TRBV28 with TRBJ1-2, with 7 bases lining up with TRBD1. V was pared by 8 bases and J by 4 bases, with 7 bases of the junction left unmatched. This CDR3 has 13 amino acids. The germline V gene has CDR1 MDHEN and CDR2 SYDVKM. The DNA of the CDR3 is TGTGCCAGCCGGGACAGAGCTTCCTATGGCTACACCTTC. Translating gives CASRDRASYGYTF.

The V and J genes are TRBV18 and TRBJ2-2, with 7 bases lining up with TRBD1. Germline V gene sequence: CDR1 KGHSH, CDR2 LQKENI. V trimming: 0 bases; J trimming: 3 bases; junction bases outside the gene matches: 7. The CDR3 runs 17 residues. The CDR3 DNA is TGTGCCAGCTCACCACCCACGGCAGGGGGATACACCGGGGAGCTGTTTTTT. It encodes CASSPPTAGGYTGELFF. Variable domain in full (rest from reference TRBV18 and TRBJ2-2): NAGVMQNPRHLVRRRGQEARLRCSPMKGHSHVYWYRQLPEEGLKFMVYLQKENIIDESGMPKERFSAEFPKEGPSILRIQQVVRGDSAAYFCASSPPTAGGYTGELFFGEGSRLTVL.

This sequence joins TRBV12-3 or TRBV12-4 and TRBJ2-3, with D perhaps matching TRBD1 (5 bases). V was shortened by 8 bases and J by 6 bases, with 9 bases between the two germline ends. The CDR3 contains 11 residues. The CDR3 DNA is TGTGCCAGCCGCAGGGCGGATACGCAGTATTTT. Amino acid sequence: CASRRADTQYF.

CDR3 amino acids: CASSNLGIANYGYTF. CDR3 in DNA: TGTGCCAGTAGTAACCTTGGCATCGCTAACTATGGCTACACCTTC. V gene TRBV19 combines with J gene TRBJ1-2; D not resolved. V lost 4 bases and J lost 0, with 12 bases in between. This CDR3 is built from 15 residues. Germline-derived CDR1 and CDR2 are LNHDA and SQIVND (reference sequence).

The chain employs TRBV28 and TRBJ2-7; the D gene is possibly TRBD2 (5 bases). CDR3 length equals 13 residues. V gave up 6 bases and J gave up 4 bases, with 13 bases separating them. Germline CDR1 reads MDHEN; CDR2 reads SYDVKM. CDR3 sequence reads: CASSPGFLYEQYF. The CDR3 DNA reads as TGTGCCAGCAGCCCGGGATTCCTTTACGAGCAGTACTTC.

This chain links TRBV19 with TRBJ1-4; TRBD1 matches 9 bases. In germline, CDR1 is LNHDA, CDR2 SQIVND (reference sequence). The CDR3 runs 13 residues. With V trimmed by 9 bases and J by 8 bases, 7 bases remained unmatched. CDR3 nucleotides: TGTGCCAGCAAACAGGGGGCGAGGGAAAAACTGTTTTTT. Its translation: CASKQGAREKLFF. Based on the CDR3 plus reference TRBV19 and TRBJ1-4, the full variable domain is DGGITQSPKYLFRKEGQNVTLSCEQNLNHDAMYWYRQDPGQGLRLIYYSQIVNDFQKGDIAEGYSVSREKKESFPLTVTSAQKNPTAFYLCASKQGAREKLFFGSGTQLSVL.

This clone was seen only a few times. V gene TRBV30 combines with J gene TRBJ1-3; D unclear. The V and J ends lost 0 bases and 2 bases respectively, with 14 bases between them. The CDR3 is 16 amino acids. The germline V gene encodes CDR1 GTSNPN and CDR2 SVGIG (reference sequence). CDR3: CAWSVFPGLAGNTIYF. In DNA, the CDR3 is TGTGCCTGGAGTGTTTTTCCAGGATTGGCTGGAAACACCATATATTTT.

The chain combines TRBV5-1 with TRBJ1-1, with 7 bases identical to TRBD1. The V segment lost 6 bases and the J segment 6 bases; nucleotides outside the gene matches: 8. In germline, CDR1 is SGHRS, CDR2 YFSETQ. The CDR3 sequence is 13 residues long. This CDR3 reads CASIDLRGSEAFF. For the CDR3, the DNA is TGCGCCAGCATCGATCTCAGGGGGTCTGAAGCTTTCTTT.

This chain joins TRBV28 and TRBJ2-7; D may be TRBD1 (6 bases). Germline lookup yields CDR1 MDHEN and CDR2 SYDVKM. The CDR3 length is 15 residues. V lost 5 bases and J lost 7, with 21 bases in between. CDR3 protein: CASSTPGEPTREQYF. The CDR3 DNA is TGTGCCAGCAGTACCCCAGGGGAACCGACCCGGGAGCAGTACTTC.

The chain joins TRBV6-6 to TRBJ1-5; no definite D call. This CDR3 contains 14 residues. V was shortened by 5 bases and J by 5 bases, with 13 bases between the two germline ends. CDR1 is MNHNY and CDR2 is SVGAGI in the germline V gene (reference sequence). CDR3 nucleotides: TGTGCCAGCAGTCCCGGAGCCCCGGATCAGCCCCAGCATTTT. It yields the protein CASSPGAPDQPQHF.

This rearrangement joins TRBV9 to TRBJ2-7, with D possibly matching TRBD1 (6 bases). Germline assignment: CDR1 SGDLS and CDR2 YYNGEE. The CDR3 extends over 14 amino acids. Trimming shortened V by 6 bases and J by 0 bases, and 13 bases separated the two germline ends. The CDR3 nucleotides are TGTGCCAGCACCTCAGGGGCCAACTCCTACGAGCAGTACTTC. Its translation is CASTSGANSYEQYF.